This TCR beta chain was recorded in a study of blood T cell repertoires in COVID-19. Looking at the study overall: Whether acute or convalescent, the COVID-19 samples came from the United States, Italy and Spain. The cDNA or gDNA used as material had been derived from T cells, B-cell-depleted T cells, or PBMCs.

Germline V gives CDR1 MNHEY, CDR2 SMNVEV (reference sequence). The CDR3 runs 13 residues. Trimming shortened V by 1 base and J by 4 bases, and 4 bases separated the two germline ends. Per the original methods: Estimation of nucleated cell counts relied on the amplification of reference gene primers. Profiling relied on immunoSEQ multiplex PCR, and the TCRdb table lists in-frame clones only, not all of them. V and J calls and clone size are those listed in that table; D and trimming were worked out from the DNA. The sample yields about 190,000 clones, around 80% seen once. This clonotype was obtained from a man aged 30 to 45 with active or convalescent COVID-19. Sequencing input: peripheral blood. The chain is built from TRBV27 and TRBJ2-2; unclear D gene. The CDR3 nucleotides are TGTGCCAGCAGTTTATTGGCCACCGGGGAGCTGTTTTTT. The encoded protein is CASSLLATGELFF.